This T cell receptor (beta chain) comes out of a study of T cells expressing NK-cell markers. The germline V gene has CDR1 SGHAT and CDR2 FQNNGV. This CDR3 region has 14 residues. TCRdb reprocessed the 5' RACE reads and reports one entry per CDR3 protein, with no DNA. The sample table includes about 460,000 distinct CDR3 sequences. Sequencing was done on a sample of blood T cells: a sorted CD56 or NKG2C T cell subset, CD4+ or CD8+ T cells, or bulk PBMC T cells (not recorded which). This clonotype was obtained from a woman in her forties or fifties in good health. The gene calls are TRBV11-2 and TRBJ1-2. The CDR3 loop reads CASSLADMNYGYTF.